The T cell receptor beta chain described here comes from a study of shared clonotypes between healthy human individuals. General study results and limits: All-four-donor shared clonotypes had higher generation probabilities than non-shared clonotypes did. Investigators expected sequencing depth to affect clonotype sharing among donors. In this cohort, only blood was sampled, and tissue repertoires likely differ.

The donor population consisted of healthy HIV-negative adults with no recent acute infections or vaccinations. V lost 0 bases to trimming and J lost 5 bases, with 14 bases between them. Per the germline V gene, CDR1 is SGHNT and CDR2 is YYREEE (reference sequence). The CDR3 extends over 15 amino acids. TCRdb keeps only in-frame clones here, not all; method: immunoSEQ multiplex PCR. Seen here are 1.6 million or so clones, 98% observed once, and the top ten hold around 0.38%. As concerns this clone: Its specificity is unknown.

This clonotype was sampled from a man aged 25-45 years in good health. The sequenced sample consisted of naive CD4+ T cells sorted from blood. Subset defined: CD45RA+ positively selected. The chain couples TRBV5-4 to TRBJ1-2; D may be TRBD1 (6 bases). CDR3 nucleotide sequence: TGTGCCAGCAGCTTGGGACCGGGACACCTATATGGCTACACCTTC. It translates to CASSLGPGHLYGYTF.